The rows below give T cell receptor beta chains drawn from one sample of a study of metastatic and nonmetastatic thyroid tumors. TCRdb reprocessed the PCR reads using MiXCR. The sample holds 20,000 to 25,000 clones, around 30% seen once. The sequencing input was blood. Receptor source: a female donor with papillary thyroid cancer or a benign thyroid nodule (not recorded which). Some clones in this sample may be carry-over from other donors' samples. The CDR3 runs from the conserved cysteine through the conserved F or W. The D gene is left open where the match is weak. Expanded clones are given a class, and other clones once, few, many or no size at all.

TRBV20-1	TRBD2	TRBJ2-7	many	TGCAGTGCTAGAGATCGGCGGGAGGGCATCTACGAGCAGTACTTC	CSARDRREGIYEQYF
TRBV27	-	TRBJ2-7	-	TGTGCCAGCAGTCCAGGGTTTAACAACGAGCAGTACTTC	CASSPGFNNEQYF
TRBV20-1	-	TRBJ1-5	medium-sized	TGCAGTGCTAGAGACCCTCAGGGCAATCAGCCCCAGCATTTT	CSARDPQGNQPQHF
TRBV28	-	TRBJ1-1	many	TGTGCCAGCACCCACCCCGGCCGGGCTTTCTTT	CASTHPGRAFF
TRBV20-1	-	TRBJ1-6	-	TGCAGTGCTAGAATGGTCGTGGATAATTCACCCCTCCACTTT	CSARMVVDNSPLHF
TRBV28	-	TRBJ1-6	few	TGTGCCAGCAGTTTATTTTGGGGGGAATCACCCCTCCACTTT	CASSLFWGESPLHF
TRBV12-3/TRBV12-4	-	TRBJ2-7	many	TGTGCCAGCAGCGCGGACGGGGCCTACGAGCAGTACTTC	CASSADGAYEQYF
TRBV2	TRBD2	TRBJ2-1	once	TGTGCCAGCAGTGAAAAAAGGACTAGCGGGAGGGCCGGGAGTCCCCATGAGCAGTTCTTC	CASSEKRTSGRAGSPHEQFF
TRBV10-2	-	TRBJ1-2	-	TGCGCCAGCAGGGCCCATAATTTGCAGGGCGTGGGCTACACCTTC	CASRAHNLQGVGYTF
TRBV6-9	TRBD2	TRBJ2-3	few	TGCGCCAGCAGTGATTTTAGCGGGGGCACAGATACGCAGTATTTT	CASSDFSGGTDTQYF
TRBV2	-	TRBJ2-7	medium-sized	TGTGCCAGTTCGATCGGTTCCTACGAGCAGTACTTC	CASSIGSYEQYF
TRBV5-5	-	TRBJ1-1	many	TGTGCCAGCAGCTTAAAGGGGTGGGCCACTGAAGCTTTCTTT	CASSLKGWATEAFF
TRBV3-1	TRBD1	TRBJ1-1	many	TGTGCCAGCAGCCATTTTTTTGGGACAGGGGGCACTGAAGCTTTCTTT	CASSHFFGTGGTEAFF
TRBV4-1	-	TRBJ2-3	-	TGCGCCAGCAGCCAGACGTCCACAGATACGCAGTATTTT	CASSQTSTDTQYF
TRBV11-1	-	TRBJ2-3	once	TGTGCCAGCATGAGTTTTAGGAGGTCCCCCACAGATACGCAGTATTTT	CASMSFRRSPTDTQYF
TRBV20-1	-	TRBJ1-1	medium-sized	TGCAGTGCTCAAGACAGGTCGGTATTGACTGAAGCTTTCTTT	CSAQDRSVLTEAFF